Each of the 2 T cell receptor beta chains below was sequenced from the same sample in a study of breast tumors, draining lymph nodes, adjacent tissues (dated by TCRdb to the mid-2010s). Library preparation was by multiplex PCR. The sequencer was an Illumina HiSeq 2000. The public reads were run again by TCRdb, first through fastp at Q25 and then through MiXCR, and only productive beta chains were kept. All rows with the same CDR3 protein become a single entry with the most common DNA and genes. Present in this sample are around 140,000 distinct CDR3 sequences, about a fifth of which were seen just once. The ten largest clones represent under 3% of the sample. Lymph node samples came from the axillary draining lymph nodes of breast cancer patients. Sequencing was performed on axillary lymph node tissue. The receptors shown here come from a female donor with breast cancer. Some clones in this sample may be carry-over from other donors' samples.

Concerning this clonotype: One base away lies a much larger clone, so this may be a sequencing read error. It is likely a read error, because the conserved phenylalanine at the end of the CDR3 is missing. The chain uses TRBV28 and TRBJ1-6; TRBD1 is a possible D gene (6 bases). This CDR3 comprises 15 residues. V was trimmed by 5 bases and J by 7 bases, leaving 15 bases between them. Looked up from germline, CDR1 is MDHEN and CDR2 is SYDVKM. CDR3 sequence (DNA): TGTGCCAGCAGTCCTTCACAGGGAGCCAATTCACCCCTCCACTGT. Translated, it gives CASSPSQGANSPLHC.

The chain links TRBV28 to TRBJ1-5; D is ambiguous. The CDR3 covers 13 residues. The V gene's germline CDR1 is MDHEN and CDR2 SYDVKM. With 3 bases removed from V and 6 bases from J, the gap between germline ends came to 9 bases. CDR3 DNA: TGTGCCAGCAGTTTTGGGGTTGGTCAGCCCCAGCATTTT. It specifies CASSFGVGQPQHF.